A selection of T cell receptor beta chains follows, all from one sample in a study of T cells in Graves' hyperthyroidism and ophthalmopathy. In TCRdb, the multiplex PCR reads were re-called with MiXCR into one record per CDR3 protein. The top ten hold around four fifths of the sample, which has 370,000 or so distinct CDR3 sequences, 20% to 30% seen once. The sample was blood. The receptor source for this set is a man aged 50-59 years with Graves' hyperthyroidism. CDR3s include the opening cysteine and the closing phenylalanine or tryptophan. A D gene is named only where the DNA matches it firmly. Some rows mark clone size as missing; the rest say once, few, many or name a class of expanded clone.

>-|TRBJ2-6|TRBV6-1|-
TGTGCCAGCGGAGGCTCTGGGGCCAACGTCCTGACTTTC
CASGGSGANVLTF
>-|TRBJ2-1|TRBV9|-
TGTGCCAGCAGCGTAGGTAACGTCCGGGGTGAGCAGTTCTTC
CASSVGNVRGEQFF
>-|TRBJ2-3|TRBV6-1|once
TGTGCCAGCAAGCGGACAACTAGCACAGATACGCAGTATTTT
CASKRTTSTDTQYF
>-|TRBJ2-3|TRBV29-1|-
TGCAGCGTTGAAGAACAGCTAGATACGCAGTATTTT
CSVEEQLDTQYF
>-|TRBJ2-1|TRBV2|many
TGTGCCAGCAGTGAGGGGTTGGATGAGCAGTTCTTC
CASSEGLDEQFF
>TRBD1|TRBJ2-7|TRBV5-6|few
TGTGCCAGCAGCTTGATCCAGGGGGCAGCCTACGAGCAGTACTTC
CASSLIQGAAYEQYF
>TRBD1|TRBJ2-5|TRBV12-3/TRBV12-4|-
TGTGCCAGCAGTCCCCTTGGACAGGGATCGAGGGAGACCCAGTACTTC
CASSPLGQGSRETQYF
>TRBD2|TRBJ2-7|TRBV5-1|-
TGCGCCAGCAGCTTAATAACTAGCGGGAGGGCCGAGCAGTACTTC
CASSLITSGRAEQYF
>TRBD1|TRBJ1-1|TRBV6-2/TRBV6-3|once
TGTGCCAGCAGTGACCGGGACAGGATGTTAGCCGGCACTGAAGCTTTCTTT
CASSDRDRMLAGTEAFF
>-|TRBJ1-2|TRBV28|-
TGTGCCAGCAGTTTACTCCAGGCGGGCTACACCTTC
CASSLLQAGYTF
>-|TRBJ1-2|TRBV30|-
TGTGCCTGGAGTCCCACGGGGGCGGGCGGCTACACCTTC
CAWSPTGAGGYTF
>-|TRBJ1-1|TRBV3-1|many
TGTGCCAGCAGCCTACAGGCGGACGATGAAGCTTTCTTT
CASSLQADDEAFF
>-|TRBJ1-2|TRBV24-1|many
TGTGCCACCAGTGATCCGAGCTTGGGGCAGGGAAGTGGCTACACCTTC
CATSDPSLGQGSGYTF
>-|TRBJ1-1|TRBV7-8|many
TGTGCCAGCAGCTTAGTGGCAGACCGTCGTGGGGCTTTCTTT
CASSLVADRRGAFF
>TRBD2|TRBJ2-5|TRBV2|-
TGTGCCAGCAGTGAAAGCGGGAAGCTCTGGGTCCAGGAGACCCAGTACTTC
CASSESGKLWVQETQYF
>-|TRBJ2-1|TRBV19|many
TGTGCCAGTAGCGGAGATGGAGGCCGGGGTGAGCAGTTCTTC
CASSGDGGRGEQFF